The 26 T cell receptor beta chains presented below share a single source sample, sequenced in a study of graft-versus-host responses after intestinal transplantation. The culture paired approximately 200,000 irradiated violet-dye-labeled stimulators with approximately 200,000 CFSE-labeled responders. Using immunoSEQ multiplex PCR, the repertoire was profiled, and TCRdb retains in-frame clones only, with some absent. Of 11,000 to 15,000 clones listed, roughly two fifths are singletons. This specimen was alloreactive CD8+ T cells from a mixed lymphocyte reaction culture, taken before intestinal transplant. Stated subset: CFSE-low proliferating T cells sorted from approximately six-day pre-transplant mixed lymphocyte reaction (GvH or HvG direction). The receptors were sampled from a human patient who received an intestinal transplant.

The chain combines TRBV7-8 with TRBJ2-3; D may be TRBD2 (6 bases). This CDR3 has 15 residues. CDR1 is SGHVS, CDR2 FQNEAQ, per germline. V dropped 5 bases and J dropped 4 bases, with 16 bases sitting between them. The CDR3 region is CASSLYSGIPDTQYF. The DNA for the CDR3 is TGTGCCAGCAGCCTATATAGCGGTATCCCAGATACGCAGTATTTT. The full variable domain, completed using reference TRBV7-8 and TRBJ2-3, is GAGVSQSPRYKVAKRGQDVALRCDPISGHVSLFWYQQALGQGPEFLTYFQNEAQLDKSGLPSDRFFAERPEGSVSTLKIQRTQQEDSAVYLCASSLYSGIPDTQYFGPGTRLTVL.

This clone is categorized as medium-sized. This chain uses TRBV4-1 with TRBJ2-7; perhaps TRBD2 as D (6 bases). The CDR3 sequence is 14 residues long. Germline CDR1 reads MGHRA; CDR2 reads YSYEKL. V dropped 1 base and J dropped 3 bases, with 10 bases sitting between them. The CDR3 DNA is TGCGCCAGCAGCCAAGTGGAGGGAATCTACGAGCAGTACTTC. This sequence encodes CASSQVEGIYEQYF.

The chain carries TRBV19 and TRBJ2-2; 7 bases fit TRBD1. Germline V lookup: CDR1 LNHDA, CDR2 SQIVND (reference sequence). The ends lost 5 bases at V and 8 bases at J; junction bases unmatched: 5. This CDR3 has 13 residues. The CDR3 coding sequence is TGTGCCAGTAGTCCCGGGGACAGAGGGGAGCTGTTTTTT. Its translation: CASSPGDRGELFF.

J is TRBJ2-7 and V is TRBV19, with D unresolved. Germline loops: CDR1 LNHDA, CDR2 SQIVND (reference sequence). The ends were cut back, 6 bases at V and 0 bases at J, with 9 bases in the middle. The length of the CDR3 is 13 residues. CDR3 amino acids: CASSPTVSYEQYF. CDR3 DNA: TGTGCCAGTAGCCCCACAGTCTCCTACGAGCAGTACTTC.

V usage is TRBV28 and J usage is TRBJ2-7, with 8 bases identical to TRBD2. Trimming took 3 bases from V and 3 from J; bases not matched to a gene: 7. The CDR3 runs 15 residues. The germline gives CDR1 MDHEN, CDR2 SYDVKM. The DNA for the CDR3 is TGTGCCAGCAGTTTCAAAGCGGGAGTGGGCTACGAGCAGTACTTC. Translation: CASSFKAGVGYEQYF. The whole variable domain, filled in from reference TRBV28 and TRBJ2-7, reads DVKVTQSSRYLVKRTGEKVFLECVQDMDHENMFWYRQDPGLGLRLIYFSYDVKMKEKGDIPEGYSVSREKKERFSLILESASTNQTSMYLCASSFKAGVGYEQYFGPGTRLTVT.

This clone was detected a few times. This chain connects TRBV6-1 to TRBJ1-2; TRBD1 might be the D (6 bases). Trimming shortened V by 10 bases and J by 5 bases, and 11 bases separated the two germline ends. In germline, CDR1 is MNHNS, CDR2 SASEGT. The CDR3 sequence is 11 residues long. The CDR3 DNA follows: TGTGCCACCCGGGGGGCTTATGGCTACACCTTC. The encoded protein is CATRGAYGYTF.

The J gene is TRBJ2-1, the V gene TRBV28; TRBD2 matches 7 bases. Germline loops: CDR1 MDHEN, CDR2 SYDVKM. V dropped 6 bases and J dropped 0; count of bases not matched to a gene: 11. CDR3 size: 17 residues. CDR3 protein: CASSTRYQRDSYNEQFF. The CDR3 DNA reads TGTGCCAGCAGCACACGGTATCAGCGGGACTCCTACAATGAGCAGTTCTTC.

The table lists this clone with a few counts. The chain carries TRBV4-3 and TRBJ1-6; 8 bases line up with TRBD1. CDR1 is LGHNA, CDR2 YSLEER, per germline. Trimming took 1 base from V and 8 from J; bases not matched to a gene: 10. The CDR3 runs to 17 residues. CDR3 coding DNA: TGCGCCAGCAGCCAAGTCCCGGGACAGGTAGACCATTCACCCCTCCACTTT. Protein: CASSQVPGQVDHSPLHF.

This clone has just a few counts. The chain couples TRBV5-4 to TRBJ2-2; maybe TRBD2 (5 bases). CDR1 is SGHNT and CDR2 is YYREEE in the germline V gene (reference sequence). The CDR3 length is 13 residues. V gave up 0 bases and J gave up 7 bases, with 7 bases separating them. The CDR3 DNA sequence: TGTGCCAGCAGCTTGGGAGGGAGCGGGGAGCTGTTTTTT. Encoded protein: CASSLGGSGELFF.

This clone was detected only a few times. This chain uses TRBV19 with TRBJ1-1; maybe TRBD1 (6 bases). This CDR3 has 12 residues. Germline V CDR1 and CDR2: LNHDA, SQIVND (reference sequence). Trimming stripped 3 bases from V and 7 bases from J, with 9 bases between. The CDR3 coding sequence is TGTGCCAGTAGTATCAGGGGAAATGAAGCTTTCTTT. Protein sequence: CASSIRGNEAFF. Combining the CDR3 with reference TRBV19 and TRBJ1-1 gives the whole variable domain DGGITQSPKYLFRKEGQNVTLSCEQNLNHDAMYWYRQDPGQGLRLIYYSQIVNDFQKGDIAEGYSVSREKKESFPLTVTSAQKNPTAFYLCASSIRGNEAFFGQGTRLTVV.

The rearrangement links TRBV4-1 to TRBJ2-5, with 8 bases identical to TRBD1. CDR1 and CDR2 from the germline V gene are MGHRA and YSYEKL. With 3 bases clipped from V and 5 bases from J, the junction kept 5 bases outside the gene matches. The CDR3 contains 14 residues. The CDR3 spells CASSQPTGVETQYF. The CDR3 DNA reads as TGCGCCAGCAGCCAGCCGACAGGGGTGGAGACCCAGTACTTC.

This clone qualifies as medium-sized. The chain carries TRBV2 and TRBJ1-6; 7 bases map to TRBD1. The V gene's germline CDR1 is SNHLY and CDR2 FYNNEI. CDR3 size: 16 residues. Trimming took 4 bases from V and 3 from J; bases not matched to a gene: 6. The DNA of the CDR3 is TGTGCCAGCAGTGTTGAGGGGGCTAACTATAATTCACCCCTCCACTTT. Protein sequence: CASSVEGANYNSPLHF.

The V and J genes are TRBV19 and TRBJ2-1, with 13 bases matching TRBD2. Germline V gene lookup returns CDR1 LNHDA and CDR2 SQIVND (reference sequence). This CDR3 has 14 amino acids. The junction had 5 bases not matched to a gene; V was cut back by 3 bases and J by 12 bases. The CDR3 here is CASSITGLAGTQFF. The CDR3 region has the DNA TGTGCCAGTAGTATTACGGGACTAGCGGGAACGCAGTTCTTC.

The V call is TRBV19, the J call TRBJ1-2; 8 bases are a match to TRBD1. Germline CDR1 LNHDA, CDR2 SQIVND (reference sequence). V gave up 1 base and J gave up 7 bases; unmatched junction bases: 8. The CDR3 runs 15 residues. The CDR3 region is CASSIGAGGAAGYTF. The CDR3 DNA reads as TGTGCCAGTAGTATAGGGGCAGGGGGCGCGGCTGGCTACACCTTC.

The chain has TRBV4-1 and TRBJ1-2, with 11 bases fitting TRBD1. V was pared by 0 bases and J by 10 bases, with 4 bases of the junction left unmatched. This CDR3 is built from 14 residues. Germline V gives CDR1 MGHRA, CDR2 YSYEKL. CDR3 nucleotides: TGCGCCAGCAGCCAAGAGGACAGGGGGCTTGACTACACCTTC. This sequence encodes CASSQEDRGLDYTF.

The chain employs TRBV5-1 and TRBJ1-1, with a possible D match to TRBD1 (5 bases). This CDR3 is built from 14 residues. V lost 0 bases, J lost 5 bases, and 11 bases lay in between. CDR1 and CDR2 (germline): SGHRS, YFSETQ. CDR3 nucleotides: TGCGCCAGCAGCTTGGATGGGGGAGGAACTGAAGCTTTCTTT. It is translated as CASSLDGGGTEAFF.

V and J are TRBV11-2 and TRBJ2-1; TRBD2 agrees at 7 bases. The CDR3 sequence is 15 residues long. The V gene end was trimmed by 8 bases and the J gene end by 4 bases; junction bases not matched to a gene: 11. Germline V gene lookup returns CDR1 SGHAT and CDR2 FQNNGV. The CDR3 DNA follows: TGTGCCAGCCAAAGCAGGAGGGAGGGATACAATGAGCAGTTCTTC. Residues: CASQSRREGYNEQFF.

This clone was observed a handful of times. The V call is TRBV7-6, the J call TRBJ2-7, with D perhaps TRBD2 (5 bases). Trimming left V 1 base short and J 2 bases short, with 12 bases between. CDR3 length: 15 amino acids. Germline V CDR1 and CDR2: SGHVS, FNYEAQ. In DNA form, the CDR3 reads TGTGCCAGCAGCTTAGAATTGGTCGGGACCTACGAGCAGTACTTC. Translated, it gives CASSLELVGTYEQYF.

Only one count was recorded for this clone. V usage is TRBV4-2 and J usage is TRBJ2-7; 9 nucleotides align to TRBD2. This CDR3 has 18 residues. Germline CDR1 LGHNA, CDR2 YNFKEQ. Trimming took 1 base from V and 3 from J; bases not matched to a gene: 13. As DNA, the CDR3 is TGTGCCAGCAGCCAAGCCGGGGGCGGGAGGGCCATGGACTACGAGCAGTACTTC. Residues: CASSQAGGGRAMDYEQYF.

This clone is medium-sized (0.01 to 0.1%) within its sample. The chain is built from TRBV2 and TRBJ2-7, with TRBD2 as a possible D gene (5 bases). V lost 6 bases to trimming and J lost 2 bases, with 11 bases between them. CDR1 SNHLY and CDR2 FYNNEI come from the germline V gene. This CDR3 contains 13 residues. As DNA, the CDR3 is TGTGCCAGCAGCAAGACTATGGCCTACGAGCAGTACTTC. This encodes CASSKTMAYEQYF.

The chain employs TRBV19 and TRBJ2-3, with D perhaps TRBD2 (6 bases). The V and J ends lost 3 bases and 5 bases respectively, with 6 bases between them. Germline V gives CDR1 LNHDA, CDR2 SQIVND (reference sequence). The CDR3 runs to 12 residues. This chain's CDR3 is CASSIGGDTQYF. The DNA of the CDR3 is TGTGCCAGTAGTATCGGGGGAGATACGCAGTATTTT.

The chain recombines TRBV4-1 with TRBJ2-5; D possibly corresponds to TRBD2 (5 bases). Judging by the DNA end, TRBJ2-7 fits better; the J call may be wrong. There are 15 residues in the CDR3. From germline, CDR1 is MGHRA and CDR2 YSYEKL. CDR3 coding DNA: TGCGCCAGCAGCCAAGGGCTGGACCCCGGGAACGAGCAGTACTTC. It codes for CASSQGLDPGNEQYF.

This rearrangement joins TRBV9 to TRBJ2-3; 9 nucleotides align to TRBD1. In germline, CDR1 is SGDLS, CDR2 YYNGEE. With 3 bases clipped from V and 1 base from J, the junction kept 6 bases outside the gene matches. The CDR3 extends over 16 amino acids. In nucleotides, the CDR3 is TGTGCCAGCAGCGACCCCCGGGACAGGGGCACAGATACGCAGTATTTT. Translated, it gives CASSDPRDRGTDTQYF.

This clone is a singleton in its sample. The rearrangement links TRBV2 to TRBJ2-3, with D possibly being TRBD2 (5 bases). The V gene's germline CDR1 is SNHLY and CDR2 FYNNEI. Trimming took off 9 bases at V and 2 bases at J, with 9 bases between the two ends. The CDR3 runs to 12 residues. The CDR3 coding sequence is TGTGCCAGGAGGGAGATCACAGATACGCAGTATTTT. This encodes CARREITDTQYF.

The chain employs TRBV9 and TRBJ2-1; D is undetermined. CDR3 length: 14 residues. The germline V gene has CDR1 SGDLS and CDR2 YYNGEE. V was pared by 0 bases and J by 4 bases, with 8 bases between. CDR3 sequence: CASSVDPSYNEQFF. Written as DNA, the CDR3 is TGTGCCAGCAGCGTAGACCCCAGTTACAATGAGCAGTTCTTC.

The genes are TRBV14 and TRBJ2-7; maybe TRBD2 (7 bases). The CDR3 has 14 residues. Per the germline V gene, CDR1 is SGHDN and CDR2 is FVKESK. Trimming stripped 1 base from V and 4 bases from J, with 11 bases between. CDR3 in amino acids: CASSQGRGPYEQYF. CDR3 nucleotides: TGTGCCAGCAGCCAAGGGCGGGGGCCATACGAGCAGTACTTC.